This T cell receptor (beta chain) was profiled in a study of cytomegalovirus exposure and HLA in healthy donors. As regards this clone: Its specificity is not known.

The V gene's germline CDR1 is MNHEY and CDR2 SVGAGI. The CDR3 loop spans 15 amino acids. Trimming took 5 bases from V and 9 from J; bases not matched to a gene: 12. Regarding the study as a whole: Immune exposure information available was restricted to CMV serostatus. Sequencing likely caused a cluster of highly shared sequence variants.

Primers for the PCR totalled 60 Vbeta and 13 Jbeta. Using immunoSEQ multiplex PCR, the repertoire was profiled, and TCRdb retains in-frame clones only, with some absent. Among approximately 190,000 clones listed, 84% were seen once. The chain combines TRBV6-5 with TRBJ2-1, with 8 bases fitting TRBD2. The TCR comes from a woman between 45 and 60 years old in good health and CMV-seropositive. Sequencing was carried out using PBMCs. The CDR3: CASSTNNGGASEQFF. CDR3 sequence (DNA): TGTGCCAGCAGTACGAACAACGGGGGGGCCAGTGAGCAGTTCTTC.